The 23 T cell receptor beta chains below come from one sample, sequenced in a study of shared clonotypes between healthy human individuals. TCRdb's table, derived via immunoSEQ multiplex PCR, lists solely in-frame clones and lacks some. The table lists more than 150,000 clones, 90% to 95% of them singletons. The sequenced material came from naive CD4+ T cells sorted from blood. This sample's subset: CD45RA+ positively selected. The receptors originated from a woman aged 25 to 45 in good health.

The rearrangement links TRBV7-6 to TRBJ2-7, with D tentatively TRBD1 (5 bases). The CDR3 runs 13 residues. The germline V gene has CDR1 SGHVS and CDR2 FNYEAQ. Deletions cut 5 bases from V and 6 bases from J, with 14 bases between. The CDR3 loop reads CASSPPWGSEQYF. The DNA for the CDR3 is TGTGCCAGCAGCCCACCTTGGGGCAGCGAGCAGTACTTC.

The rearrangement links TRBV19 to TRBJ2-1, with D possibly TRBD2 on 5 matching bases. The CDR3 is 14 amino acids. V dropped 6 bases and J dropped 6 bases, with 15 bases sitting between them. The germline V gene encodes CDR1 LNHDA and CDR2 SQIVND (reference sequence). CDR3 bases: TGTGCCAGTAGAGGGTCCTTCGGGATCAATGAGCAGTTCTTC. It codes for CASRGSFGINEQFF.

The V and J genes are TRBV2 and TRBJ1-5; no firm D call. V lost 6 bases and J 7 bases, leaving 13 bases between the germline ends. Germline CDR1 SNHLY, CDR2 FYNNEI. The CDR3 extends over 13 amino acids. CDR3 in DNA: TGTGCCAGCAGGAGACAAGTCTCCCAGCCCCAGCATTTT. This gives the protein CASRRQVSQPQHF.

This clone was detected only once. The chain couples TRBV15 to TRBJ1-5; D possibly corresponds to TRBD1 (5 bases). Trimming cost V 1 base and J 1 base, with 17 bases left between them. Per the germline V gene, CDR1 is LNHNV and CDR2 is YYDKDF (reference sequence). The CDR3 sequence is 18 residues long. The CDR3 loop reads CATSRADEIGASNQPQHF. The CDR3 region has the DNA TGTGCCACCAGCAGAGCTGACGAGATTGGGGCGAGCAATCAGCCCCAGCATTTT. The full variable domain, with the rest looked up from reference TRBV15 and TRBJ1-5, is DAMVIQNPRYQVTQFGKPVTLSCSQTLNHNVMYWYQQKSSQAPKLLFHYYDKDFNNEADTPDNFQSRRPNTSFCFLDIRSPGLGDTAMYLCATSRADEIGASNQPQHFGDGTRLSIL.

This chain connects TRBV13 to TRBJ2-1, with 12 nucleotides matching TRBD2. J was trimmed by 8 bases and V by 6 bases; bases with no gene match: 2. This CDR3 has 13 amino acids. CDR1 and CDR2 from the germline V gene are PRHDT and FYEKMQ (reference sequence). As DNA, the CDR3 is TGTGCCAGCAGGACTAGCGGGAGTCATGAGCAGTTCTTC. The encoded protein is CASRTSGSHEQFF.

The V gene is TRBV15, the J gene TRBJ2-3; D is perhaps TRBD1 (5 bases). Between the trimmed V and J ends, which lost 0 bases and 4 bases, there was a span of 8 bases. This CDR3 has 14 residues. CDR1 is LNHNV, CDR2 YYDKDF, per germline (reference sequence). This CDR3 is CATSRDAGPDTQYF. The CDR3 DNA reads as TGTGCCACCAGCAGAGATGCAGGGCCAGATACGCAGTATTTT.

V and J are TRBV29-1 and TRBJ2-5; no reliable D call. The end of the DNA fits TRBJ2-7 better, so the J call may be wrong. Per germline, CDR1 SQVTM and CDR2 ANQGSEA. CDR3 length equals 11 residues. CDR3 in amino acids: CSVRHFYEQYF. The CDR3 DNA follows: TGCAGCGTTAGGCACTTCTACGAGCAGTACTTC.

CDR3 DNA sequence: TGCAGGGCTGGGAGGGGATATGGCTACACCTTC. This encodes CRAGRGYGYTF. This rearrangement joins TRBV20-1 to TRBJ1-2; tentatively, D is TRBD1 (5 bases). The length of the CDR3 is 11 residues. Germline values: CDR1 DFQATT, CDR2 SNEGSKA (reference sequence).

The CDR3 DNA is TGCGCCAGCAGCGCCGGGACAGAGGGGACTGAAGCTTTCTTT. Its translation: CASSAGTEGTEAFF. The gene calls are TRBV5-1 and TRBJ1-1, with TRBD1 matching over 7 bases. Germline CDR1 reads SGHRS; CDR2 reads YFSETQ. V dropped 4 bases and J dropped 5; count of bases not matched to a gene: 8. The CDR3 spans 14 residues.

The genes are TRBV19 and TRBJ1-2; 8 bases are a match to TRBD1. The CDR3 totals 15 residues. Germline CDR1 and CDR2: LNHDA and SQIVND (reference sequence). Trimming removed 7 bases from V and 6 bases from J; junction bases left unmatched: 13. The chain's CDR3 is CASTPGQAHGDGYTF. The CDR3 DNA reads TGTGCCAGTACTCCGGGACAGGCCCACGGCGATGGCTACACCTTC.

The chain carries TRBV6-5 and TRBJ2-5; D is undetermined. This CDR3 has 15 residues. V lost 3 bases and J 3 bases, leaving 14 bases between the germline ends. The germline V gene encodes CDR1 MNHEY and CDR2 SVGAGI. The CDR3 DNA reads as TGTGCCAGCAGTTATCGGTCAGGCTATAAAGAGACCCAGTACTTC. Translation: CASSYRSGYKETQYF.

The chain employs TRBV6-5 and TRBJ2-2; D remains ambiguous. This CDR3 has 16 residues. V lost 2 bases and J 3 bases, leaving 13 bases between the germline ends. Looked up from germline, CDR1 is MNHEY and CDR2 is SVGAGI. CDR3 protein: CASSYALGGHTGELFF. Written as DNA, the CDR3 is TGTGCCAGCAGTTACGCACTTGGCGGACACACCGGGGAGCTGTTTTTT.

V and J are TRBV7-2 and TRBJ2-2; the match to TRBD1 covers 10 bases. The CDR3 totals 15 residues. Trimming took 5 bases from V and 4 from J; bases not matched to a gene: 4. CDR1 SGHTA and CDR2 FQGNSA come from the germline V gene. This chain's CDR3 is CASSRQGAFTGELFF. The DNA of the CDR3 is TGTGCCAGCAGCCGACAGGGGGCATTCACCGGGGAGCTGTTTTTT.

The CDR3 coding sequence is TGTGCCAGCAGTGAGATCTACGAGCAGTACTTC. Translating it yields CASSEIYEQYF. The rearrangement uses TRBV2 and TRBJ2-5, with D unresolved. The J call is uncertain, as TRBJ2-7 better fits the DNA end. In germline, CDR1 is SNHLY, CDR2 FYNNEI. The CDR3 is 11 amino acids.

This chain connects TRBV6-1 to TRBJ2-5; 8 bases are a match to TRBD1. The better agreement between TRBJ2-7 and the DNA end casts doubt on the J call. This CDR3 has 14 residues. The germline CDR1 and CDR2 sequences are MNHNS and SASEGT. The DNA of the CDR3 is TGTGCCAGTCAGGACAGGGCTAATAGCTACGAGCAGTACTTC. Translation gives CASQDRANSYEQYF.

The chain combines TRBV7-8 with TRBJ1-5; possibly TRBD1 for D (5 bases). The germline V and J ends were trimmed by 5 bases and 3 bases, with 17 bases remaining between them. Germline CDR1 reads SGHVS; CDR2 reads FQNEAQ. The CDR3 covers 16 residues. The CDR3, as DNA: TGTGCCAGCAGCCACGTAACTCGGGGGGACAATCAGCCCCAGCATTTT. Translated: CASSHVTRGDNQPQHF. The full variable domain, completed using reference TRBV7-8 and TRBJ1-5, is GAGVSQSPRYKVAKRGQDVALRCDPISGHVSLFWYQQALGQGPEFLTYFQNEAQLDKSGLPSDRFFAERPEGSVSTLKIQRTQQEDSAVYLCASSHVTRGDNQPQHFGDGTRLSIL.

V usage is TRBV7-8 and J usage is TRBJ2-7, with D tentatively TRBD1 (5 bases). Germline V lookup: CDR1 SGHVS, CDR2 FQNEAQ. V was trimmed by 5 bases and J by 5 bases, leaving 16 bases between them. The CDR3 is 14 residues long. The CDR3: CASSPWAGPDEQYF. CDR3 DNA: TGTGCCAGCAGCCCGTGGGCAGGGCCGGACGAGCAGTACTTC.

This CDR3 reads CATRNDVDREAFF. DNA of the CDR3: TGTGCCACTAGGAATGATGTGGACCGAGAAGCTTTCTTT. The chain uses TRBV19 and TRBJ1-1, with D uncertain. V lost 10 bases to trimming and J lost 8 bases, with 20 bases between them. This CDR3 has 13 amino acids. Germline values: CDR1 LNHDA, CDR2 SQIVND (reference sequence).

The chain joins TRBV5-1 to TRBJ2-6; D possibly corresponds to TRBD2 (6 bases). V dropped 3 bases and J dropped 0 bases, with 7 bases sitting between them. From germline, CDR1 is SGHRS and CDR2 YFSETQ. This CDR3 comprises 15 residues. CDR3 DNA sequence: TGCGCCAGCAGCTGGGGGGACTCTGGGGCCAACGTCCTGACTTTC. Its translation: CASSWGDSGANVLTF.

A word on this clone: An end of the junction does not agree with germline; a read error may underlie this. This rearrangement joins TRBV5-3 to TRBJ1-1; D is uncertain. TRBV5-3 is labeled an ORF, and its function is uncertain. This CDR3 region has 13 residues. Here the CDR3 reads CASSSIPDTEAFF. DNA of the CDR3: TGTGCCAGCAGCTCCATCCCCGACACTGAAGCTTTCTTT.

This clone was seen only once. The DNA for the CDR3 is TGTGCCAGCAGGCCTCTAGCGGGAGGAGATTACGAGCAGTACTTC. It codes for CASRPLAGGDYEQYF. The gene calls are TRBV6-1 and TRBJ2-7; 11 bases map to TRBD2. Unmatched junction bases numbered 8, after V lost 6 bases and J lost 4 bases. The CDR3 runs 15 residues. Germline assignment: CDR1 MNHNS and CDR2 SASEGT.

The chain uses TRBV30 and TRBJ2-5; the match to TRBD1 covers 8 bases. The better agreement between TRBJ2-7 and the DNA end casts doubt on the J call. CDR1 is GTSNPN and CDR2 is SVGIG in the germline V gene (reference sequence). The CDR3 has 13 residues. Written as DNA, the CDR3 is TGTGCCTGGTACGGACAGGGCTCCTACGAGCAGTACTTC. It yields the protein CAWYGQGSYEQYF.

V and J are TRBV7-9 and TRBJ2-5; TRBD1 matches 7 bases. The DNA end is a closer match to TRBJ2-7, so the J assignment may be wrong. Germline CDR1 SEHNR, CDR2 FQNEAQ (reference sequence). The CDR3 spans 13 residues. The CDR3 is CASSLVPGGEQYF. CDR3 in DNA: TGTGCCAGCAGCTTAGTTCCAGGGGGCGAGCAGTACTTC.